This TCR beta chain was identified in a study of shared clonotypes between healthy human individuals. Findings and limits, study-wide: The study drew on few donors, limiting represented genetic and exposure-history diversity.

Remarks on this clone: The antigen is undetermined.

CDR1 and CDR2 (germline): LNHNV, YYDKDF (reference sequence). The CDR3 spans 14 residues. Trimming removed 4 bases at V and 10 bases at J, with 17 bases between. Assay: immunoSEQ multiplex PCR; the TCRdb copy retains only in-frame clones and omits some. The table shows approximately 350,000 clones, with around 72% occurring only once. This TCR was recovered from a man aged 25 to 45 in good health. This chain connects TRBV15 to TRBJ2-1; D perhaps matches TRBD2 (5 bases). The sequenced sample consisted of memory CD4+ T cells sorted from blood. The subset is: CD45RA-negative fraction. CDR3 protein: CATSIEGPDQEQFF. The CDR3 coding sequence is TGTGCCACCAGCATAGAGGGCCCTGACCAAGAGCAGTTCTTC.